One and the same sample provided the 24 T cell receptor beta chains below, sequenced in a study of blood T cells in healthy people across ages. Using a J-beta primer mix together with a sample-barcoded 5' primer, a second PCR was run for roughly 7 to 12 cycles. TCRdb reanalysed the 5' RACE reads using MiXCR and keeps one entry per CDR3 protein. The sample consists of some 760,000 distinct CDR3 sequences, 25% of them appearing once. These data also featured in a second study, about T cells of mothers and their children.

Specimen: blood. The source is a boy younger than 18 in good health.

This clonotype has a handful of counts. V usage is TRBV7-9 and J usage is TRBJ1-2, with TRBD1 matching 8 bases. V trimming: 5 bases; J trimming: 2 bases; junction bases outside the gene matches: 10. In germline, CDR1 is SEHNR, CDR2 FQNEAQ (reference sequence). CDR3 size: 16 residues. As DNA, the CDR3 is TGTGCCAGCAGCCCCCTGGACAGGGAGGAGAACTATGGCTACACCTTC. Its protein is CASSPLDREENYGYTF.

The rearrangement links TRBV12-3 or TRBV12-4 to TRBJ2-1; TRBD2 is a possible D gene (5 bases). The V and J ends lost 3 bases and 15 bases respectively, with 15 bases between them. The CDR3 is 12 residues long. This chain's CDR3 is CASSFGENLRFF. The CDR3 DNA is TGTGCCAGCAGTTTTGGGGAGAATCTACGGTTCTTC.

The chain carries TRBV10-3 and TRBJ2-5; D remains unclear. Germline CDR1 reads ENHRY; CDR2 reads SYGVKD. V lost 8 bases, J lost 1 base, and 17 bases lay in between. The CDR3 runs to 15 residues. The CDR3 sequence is CAISPEGLSQETQYF. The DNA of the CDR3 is TGTGCCATCTCACCCGAAGGGTTGTCCCAAGAGACCCAGTACTTC.

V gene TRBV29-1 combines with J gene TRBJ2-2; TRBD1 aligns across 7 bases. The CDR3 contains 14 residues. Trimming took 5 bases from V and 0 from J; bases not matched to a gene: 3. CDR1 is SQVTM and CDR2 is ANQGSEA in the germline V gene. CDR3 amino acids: CSVLGTANTGELFF. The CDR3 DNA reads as TGCAGCGTTCTAGGGACAGCGAACACCGGGGAGCTGTTTTTT.

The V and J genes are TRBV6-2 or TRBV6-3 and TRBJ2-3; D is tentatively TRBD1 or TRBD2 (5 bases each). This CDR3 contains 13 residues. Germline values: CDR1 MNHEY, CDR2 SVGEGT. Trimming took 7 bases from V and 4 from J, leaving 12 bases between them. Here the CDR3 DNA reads TGTGCCAGCAACCCGGGGACCTCAGATACGCAGTATTTT. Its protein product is CASNPGTSDTQYF.

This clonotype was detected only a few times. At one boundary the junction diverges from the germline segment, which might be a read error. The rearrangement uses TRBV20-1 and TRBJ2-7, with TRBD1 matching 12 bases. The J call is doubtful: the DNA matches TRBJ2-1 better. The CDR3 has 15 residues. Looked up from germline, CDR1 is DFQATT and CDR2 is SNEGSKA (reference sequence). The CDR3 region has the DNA TGCAGCGCTAGCTCCGGGACAGGGGGCATCGGTGAGCAGTTCTTC. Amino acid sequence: CSASSGTGGIGEQFF.

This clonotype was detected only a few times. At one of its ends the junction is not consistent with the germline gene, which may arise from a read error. This CDR3 is CASSQALSRAAFF. The CDR3 bases are TGTGCCAGCAGCCAAGCTCTATCCAGGGCGGCGTTCTTC. The chain carries TRBV14 and TRBJ2-5; D is perhaps TRBD1 (5 bases). Germline-derived CDR1 and CDR2 are SGHDN and FVKESK. The CDR3 runs 13 residues.

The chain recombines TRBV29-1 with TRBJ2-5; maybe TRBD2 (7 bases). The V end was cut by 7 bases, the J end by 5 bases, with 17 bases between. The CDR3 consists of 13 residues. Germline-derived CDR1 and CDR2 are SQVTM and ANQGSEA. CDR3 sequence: CSGGRGNGETQYF. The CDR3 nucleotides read TGCAGCGGTGGGAGGGGGAATGGTGAGACCCAGTACTTC.

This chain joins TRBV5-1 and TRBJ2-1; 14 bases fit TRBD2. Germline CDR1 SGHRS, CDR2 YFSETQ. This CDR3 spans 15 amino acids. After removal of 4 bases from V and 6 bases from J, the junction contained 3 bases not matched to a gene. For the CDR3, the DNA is TGCGCCAGCAGCGCAGGGACTAGCGGGAGCAATGAGCAGTTCTTC. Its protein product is CASSAGTSGSNEQFF.

The CDR3 protein is CASSLSPTDLYEQYF. The CDR3, as DNA: TGTGCCAGCAGCTTATCCCCGACAGACCTCTACGAGCAGTACTTC. The chain joins TRBV7-9 to TRBJ2-7; D may be TRBD1 (5 bases). With 2 bases removed from V and 3 bases from J, the gap between germline ends came to 14 bases. The V gene's germline CDR1 is SEHNR and CDR2 FQNEAQ (reference sequence). There are 15 residues in the CDR3.

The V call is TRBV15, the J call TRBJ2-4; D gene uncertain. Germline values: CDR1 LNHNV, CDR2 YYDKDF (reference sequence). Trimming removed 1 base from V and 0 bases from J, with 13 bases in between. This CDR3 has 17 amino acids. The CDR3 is CATSRAVEKLAKNIQYF. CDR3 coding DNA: TGTGCCACCAGCAGAGCGGTGGAAAAACTAGCCAAAAACATTCAGTACTTC.

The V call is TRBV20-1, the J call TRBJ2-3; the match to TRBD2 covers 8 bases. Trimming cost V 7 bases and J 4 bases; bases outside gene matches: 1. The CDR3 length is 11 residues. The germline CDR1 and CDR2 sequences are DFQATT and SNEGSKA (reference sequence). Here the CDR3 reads CSGGRSDTQYF. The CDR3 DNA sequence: TGCAGTGGCGGGAGGTCAGATACGCAGTATTTT.

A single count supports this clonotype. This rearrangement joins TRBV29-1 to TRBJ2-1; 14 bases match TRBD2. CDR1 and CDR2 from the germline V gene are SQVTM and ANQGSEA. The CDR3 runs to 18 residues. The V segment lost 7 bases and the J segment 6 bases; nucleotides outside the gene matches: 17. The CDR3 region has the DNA TGCAGCGCCTGGGGGACAGGGACTAGCGGGGGTGTGGGCAATGAGCAGTTCTTC. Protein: CSAWGTGTSGGVGNEQFF.

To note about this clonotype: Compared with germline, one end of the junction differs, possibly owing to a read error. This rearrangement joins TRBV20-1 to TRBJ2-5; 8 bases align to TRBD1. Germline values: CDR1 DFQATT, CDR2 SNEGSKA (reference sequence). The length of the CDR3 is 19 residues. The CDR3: CSTRDWQLAGGQRGETQYF. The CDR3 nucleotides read TGCAGTACTAGAGATTGGCAGTTGGCAGGGGGCCAAAGGGGAGAGACCCAGTACTTC.

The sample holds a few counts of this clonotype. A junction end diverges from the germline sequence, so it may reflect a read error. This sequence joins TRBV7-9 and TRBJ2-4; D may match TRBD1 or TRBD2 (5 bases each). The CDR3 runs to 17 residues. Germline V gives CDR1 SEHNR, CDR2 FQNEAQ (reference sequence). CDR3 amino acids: CASSELGALPAKNIQYF. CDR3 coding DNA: TGTGCCAGCAGCGAACTCGGGGCCTTGCCCGCCAAAAACATCCAGTACTTC. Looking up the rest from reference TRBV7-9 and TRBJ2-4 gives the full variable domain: DTGVSQNPRHKITKRGQNVTFRCDPISEHNRLYWYRQTLGQGPEFLTYFQNEAQLEKSRLLSDRFSAERPKGSFSTLEIQRTEQGDSAMYLCASSELGALPAKNIQYFGAGTRLSVL.

The CDR3 DNA reads as TGTGCCAGCAGTGTCAGCGTCCTGACTTTC. Its protein product is CASSVSVLTF. The V and J genes are TRBV2 and TRBJ2-6; D is unclear. Germline CDR1 SNHLY, CDR2 FYNNEI. The length of the CDR3 is 10 residues. Trimming stripped 4 bases from V and 12 bases from J, with 4 bases between.

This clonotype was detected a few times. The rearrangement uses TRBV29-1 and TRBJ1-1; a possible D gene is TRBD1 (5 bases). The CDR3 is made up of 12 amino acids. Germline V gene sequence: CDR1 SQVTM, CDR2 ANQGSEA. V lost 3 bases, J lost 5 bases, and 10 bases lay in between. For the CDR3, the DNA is TGCAGCGTTGACAGGGCTAGGACTGAAGCTTTCTTT. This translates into CSVDRARTEAFF.

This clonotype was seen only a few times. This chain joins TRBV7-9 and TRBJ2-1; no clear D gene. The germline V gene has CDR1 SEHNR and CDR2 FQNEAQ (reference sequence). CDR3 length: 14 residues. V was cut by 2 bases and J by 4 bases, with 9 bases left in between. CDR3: CASSLLENYNEQFF. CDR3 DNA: TGTGCCAGCAGCTTACTAGAAAATTACAATGAGCAGTTCTTC.

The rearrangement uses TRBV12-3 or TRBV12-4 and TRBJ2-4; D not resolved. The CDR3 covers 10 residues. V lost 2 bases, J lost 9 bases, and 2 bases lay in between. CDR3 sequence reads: CASSLTIQYF. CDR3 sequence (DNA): TGTGCCAGCAGTTTAACCATTCAGTACTTC.

The CDR3 DNA reads as TGTGCCAGCAGTGAAGCAAAAGGGCTACGGGGCCAGTACTTC. This sequence encodes CASSEAKGLRGQYF. The V and J genes are TRBV2 and TRBJ2-5, with a weak D call TRBD2 (5 bases). The CDR3 runs 14 residues. The V gene lost 0 bases and the J gene lost 10 bases, with 15 bases spanning the gap. Germline CDR1 reads SNHLY; CDR2 reads FYNNEI.

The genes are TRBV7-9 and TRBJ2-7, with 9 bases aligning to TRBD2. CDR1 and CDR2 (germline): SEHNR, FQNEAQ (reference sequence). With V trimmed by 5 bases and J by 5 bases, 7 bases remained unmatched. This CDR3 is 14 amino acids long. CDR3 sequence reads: CASSLERTSDEQYF. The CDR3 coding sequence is TGTGCCAGCAGCCTTGAACGGACTAGCGACGAGCAGTACTTC. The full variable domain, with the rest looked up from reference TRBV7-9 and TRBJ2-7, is DTGVSQNPRHKITKRGQNVTFRCDPISEHNRLYWYRQTLGQGPEFLTYFQNEAQLEKSRLLSDRFSAERPKGSFSTLEIQRTEQGDSAMYLCASSLERTSDEQYFGPGTRLTVT.

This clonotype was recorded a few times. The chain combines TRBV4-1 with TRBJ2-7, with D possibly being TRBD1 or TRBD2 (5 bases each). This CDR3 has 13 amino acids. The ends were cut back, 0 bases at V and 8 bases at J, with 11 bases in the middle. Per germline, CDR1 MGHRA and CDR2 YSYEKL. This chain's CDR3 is CASSQDGGLQQYF. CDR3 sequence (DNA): TGCGCCAGCAGCCAAGATGGGGGTCTCCAGCAGTACTTC.

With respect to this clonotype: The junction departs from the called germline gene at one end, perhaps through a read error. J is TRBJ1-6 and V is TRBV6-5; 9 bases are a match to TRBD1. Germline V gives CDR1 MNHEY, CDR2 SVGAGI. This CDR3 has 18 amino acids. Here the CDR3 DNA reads TGTGCCAGCAGTCACTCGAACCTCCTGGACAGGGGTAATTCACCCCTCCACTTT. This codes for CASSHSNLLDRGNSPLHF.

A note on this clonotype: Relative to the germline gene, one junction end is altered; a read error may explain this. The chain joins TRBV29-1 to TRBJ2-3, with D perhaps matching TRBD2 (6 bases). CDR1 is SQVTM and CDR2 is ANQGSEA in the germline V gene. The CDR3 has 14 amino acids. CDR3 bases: TGCAGCGTTGATGGCGCGGGGACCACAGATACGCACTATTTT. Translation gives CSVDGAGTTDTHYF.